One T cell receptor (beta chain) is described in this entry. Random-hexamer reverse transcription was applied to about 0.5 to 1 ug RNA. Multiplex PCR with immunoSEQ amplified the TCR beta CDR3 across 54 Vbeta and 13 Jbeta. Using its own MiXCR run on the immunoSEQ multiplex PCR reads, TCRdb lists one record per CDR3 protein. The sample lists around 300,000 distinct CDR3 sequences, around 92% seen once, with roughly 0.07% in the top ten. CD8+ and CD4+ T cells from blood underwent TCR beta sequencing. Negative isolation yielded CD8+ and CD4+ T cells; FACS enriched TEMRA cells. Germline V CDR1 and CDR2: DFQATT, SNEGSKA (reference sequence). V trimming: 6 bases; J trimming: 5 bases; junction bases outside the gene matches: 6. The CDR3 spans 13 residues. The data were taken from a study of CD8 T cells in Susac syndrome.

The chain links TRBV20-1 to TRBJ2-2, with TRBD1 matching over 7 bases. The receptor was derived from a human donor with multiple sclerosis. Input material: CD4+ T cells from PBMCs. The CDR3 bases are TGCAGTGCCCGGGACAGAGTTACCGGGGAGCTGTTTTTT. Its translation: CSARDRVTGELFF.